This TCR beta chain was observed in a study of human T cells and chemical hapten exposure. Overall study context: For sensitization, 2% DPC was applied to a roughly 2 cm by roughly 2 cm patch of upper inner arm skin. Throughout a study of 20 to 30 weeks, patients underwent weekly scalp administration of diphenylcyclopropenone doses.

This clonotype was detected only a few times. Antigen specificity is unknown. TCRdb redid the calling of the RACE reads with MiXCR, one entry per CDR3 protein. The table shows about 84,000 distinct CDR3 sequences, with more than 9% occurring only once. Study results and limitations: Positively correlated with patch test score were the counts of PT1 expanded TCRs. With regard to DPC sensitization, TCRs above 1 in 1000 frequency did not change.

Regarding time point: patch test 2, 6 weeks after DPC sensitization. The treatment here: therapeutic diphenylcyclopropenone sensitization with weekly scalp DPC. The sequence was obtained from a woman aged 45-65 years with alopecia areata. Some clones in this sample may be carry-over from other donors' samples. Sample: whole blood, taken in connection with sensitization to the hapten diphenylcyclopropenone (DPC).

The CDR3 coding sequence is TGTGCCAGCAGCTTAGGACTAGCGTGGAATGAGCAGTTCTTC. Its protein is CASSLGLAWNEQFF. The chain has TRBV7-8 and TRBJ2-1, with 8 bases aligning to TRBD2. J gave up 7 bases and V 1 base, and 3 bases lay outside the gene matches. The germline V gene has CDR1 SGHVS and CDR2 FQNEAQ. The length of the CDR3 is 14 residues.